These 17 T cell receptor beta chains came from one sample sequenced in a study of T cell responses to AZD1222 COVID-19 vaccine. Measured with immunoSEQ multiplex PCR; TCRdb has only the in-frame clones, and not every one. The sample holds around 33,000 clones, roughly nine tenths seen once. The starting material was peripheral blood, obtained on day 0 of AZD1222 vaccination. The receptors were sampled from an adult in good health.

The chain couples TRBV5-1 to TRBJ1-5, with 7 bases that match TRBD1. The J segment lost 2 bases and the V segment lost 4 bases, leaving 9 bases of the junction unmatched. In germline, CDR1 is SGHRS, CDR2 YFSETQ. The CDR3 is made up of 16 amino acids. The CDR3 loop reads CASSKTGTLGNQPQHF. In DNA, the CDR3 is TGCGCCAGCAGCAAGACAGGGACCCTTGGCAATCAGCCCCAGCATTTT.

This chain uses TRBV5-1 with TRBJ2-6; 10 nucleotides agree with TRBD1. There are 18 residues in the CDR3. V lost 4 bases, J lost 4 bases, and 11 bases stayed unmatched. Germline loops: CDR1 SGHRS, CDR2 YFSETQ. CDR3 in DNA: TGCGCCAGCAGCGAACACCGGGACAGGGGTTCGGGGGCCAACGTCCTGACTTTC. Translated, it gives CASSEHRDRGSGANVLTF.

V gene TRBV7-2 combines with J gene TRBJ2-1; 9 bases match TRBD2. V shed 1 base, J shed 3 bases, and the junction held 7 bases outside the gene matches. CDR1 is SGHTA and CDR2 is FQGNSA in the germline V gene. CDR3 size: 17 residues. The CDR3 DNA reads as TGTGCCAGCAGCTTAGATTGGCGGGGGGGTCTCTACAATGAGCAGTTCTTC. This sequence encodes CASSLDWRGGLYNEQFF. Full variable domain (rest looked up from reference TRBV7-2 and TRBJ2-1): GAGVSQSPSNKVTEKGKDVELRCDPISGHTALYWYRQSLGQGLEFLIYFQGNSAPDKSGLPSDRFSAERTGGSVSTLTIQRTQQEDSAVYLCASSLDWRGGLYNEQFFGPGTRLTVL.

This clone was recorded only once. V and J are TRBV3-1 (or the pseudogene TRBV3-2) and TRBJ1-6; D is possibly TRBD1 (5 bases). Germline V gene data show CDR1 as LGHDT and CDR2 as YNNKEL (reference sequence). This CDR3 spans 13 amino acids. Deletions cut 1 base from V and 14 bases from J, with 12 bases between. This chain's CDR3 is CASSQGRGSTLHF. The DNA for the CDR3 is TGTGCCAGCAGCCAAGGGAGGGGTAGTACCCTCCACTTT.

The chain employs TRBV18 and TRBJ2-5; weak D call: TRBD2 (5 bases). The CDR3 is made up of 12 amino acids. Trimming removed 2 bases at V and 5 bases at J, with 6 bases between. The V gene's germline CDR1 is KGHSH and CDR2 LQKENI. The CDR3 sequence: CASSPRGETQYF. CDR3 coding DNA: TGTGCCAGCTCACCAAGAGGGGAGACCCAGTACTTC.

V and J are TRBV28 and TRBJ2-1; TRBD2 matches at 8 bases. Germline loops: CDR1 MDHEN, CDR2 SYDVKM. CDR3 length equals 16 residues. V trimming: 7 bases; J trimming: 0 bases; junction bases outside the gene matches: 8. Written as DNA, the CDR3 is TGTGCCAGCAAACTACTAGCGGTGGGCTCCTACAATGAGCAGTTCTTC. Amino acid sequence: CASKLLAVGSYNEQFF.

The chain employs TRBV4-2 and TRBJ2-7; D might be TRBD2 (5 bases). V was pared by 0 bases and J by 0 bases, with 15 bases between. The CDR3 extends over 17 amino acids. Per the germline V gene, CDR1 is LGHNA and CDR2 is YNFKEQ. The CDR3, as DNA: TGTGCCAGCAGCCAAGAGGTCGCGCGGACTGCCTCCTACGAGCAGTACTTC. Translated: CASSQEVARTASYEQYF.

This clone was observed a handful of times. The chain links TRBV6-5 to TRBJ1-2; maybe TRBD1 (6 bases). This CDR3 has 12 amino acids. V dropped 6 bases and J dropped 7 bases, with 12 bases sitting between them. Germline CDR1 MNHEY, CDR2 SVGAGI. Here the CDR3 reads CASSRGGTGYTF. CDR3 DNA sequence: TGTGCCAGCAGCAGAGGGGGAACTGGCTACACCTTC.

This clone was seen once. This chain links TRBV5-1 with TRBJ2-6; 9 positions match TRBD1. The junction had 10 bases not matched to a gene; V was cut back by 5 bases and J by 1 base. Per germline, CDR1 SGHRS and CDR2 YFSETQ. The CDR3 is 18 amino acids. CDR3 DNA sequence: TGCGCCAGCAGTTCCGACAGGGGGTTCCGTTCTGGGGCCAACGTCCTGACTTTC. Translation: CASSSDRGFRSGANVLTF.

The chain joins TRBV6-5 to TRBJ1-2, with TRBD1 matching over 8 bases. The J segment lost 6 bases and the V segment lost 6 bases, leaving 6 bases of the junction unmatched. The germline V gene encodes CDR1 MNHEY and CDR2 SVGAGI. The CDR3 totals 13 residues. CDR3 sequence: CASSRQGYDGYTF. The CDR3 DNA follows: TGTGCCAGCAGCCGACAGGGGTACGATGGCTACACCTTC.

This sequence joins TRBV19 and TRBJ1-1, with D unresolved. The CDR3 sequence is 14 residues long. The V gene's germline CDR1 is LNHDA and CDR2 SQIVND (reference sequence). The V end was cut by 5 bases, the J end by 6 bases, with 16 bases between. For the CDR3, the DNA is TGTGCCAGTAGTCCCACCCAGGCCTTTCCTGAAGCTTTCTTT. This sequence encodes CASSPTQAFPEAFF.

The chain couples TRBV9 to TRBJ2-2; D is possibly TRBD1 (5 bases). Trimming pared 4 bases from V and 8 bases from J, leaving 15 bases between. The CDR3 totals 14 residues. Germline assignment: CDR1 SGDLS and CDR2 YYNGEE. The CDR3 nucleotides are TGTGCCAGCAGCTGGGTGCAGGGAACAGGGGAGCTGTTTTTT. It is translated as CASSWVQGTGELFF.

The chain uses TRBV6-1 and TRBJ2-7, with D maybe TRBD2 (7 bases). There are 15 residues in the CDR3. Trimming cost V 3 bases and J 0 bases, with 12 bases left between them. Per germline, CDR1 MNHNS and CDR2 SASEGT. The CDR3 region is CASSDSGGYSYEQYF. CDR3 nucleotide sequence: TGTGCCAGCAGTGATTCGGGGGGCTACTCCTACGAGCAGTACTTC.

This rearrangement joins TRBV7-7 to TRBJ2-1; D unresolved. The V gene's germline CDR1 is SSHAT and CDR2 FNYEAQ (reference sequence). The CDR3 extends over 15 amino acids. V lost 2 bases to trimming and J lost 5 bases, with 13 bases between them. CDR3 sequence (DNA): TGTGCCAGCAGCTTATTTAACAGACCAGACAATGAGCAGTTCTTC. Translation: CASSLFNRPDNEQFF.

The rearrangement links TRBV11-2 to TRBJ2-7, with D perhaps TRBD1 (7 bases). The CDR3 covers 13 residues. Germline CDR1 and CDR2: SGHAT and FQNNGV. V gave up 5 bases and J gave up 2 bases, with 10 bases separating them. In nucleotides, the CDR3 is TGTGCCAGCAGCGGAGGGACAGCCTACGAGCAGTACTTC. Its translation: CASSGGTAYEQYF.

This clone has only one observation. The gene calls are TRBV9 and TRBJ1-1, with D unclear. The germline V and J ends were trimmed by 2 bases and 1 base, with 12 bases remaining between them. Germline V gene sequence: CDR1 SGDLS, CDR2 YYNGEE. The CDR3 sequence is 15 residues long. Written as DNA, the CDR3 is TGTGCCAGCAGCGTGGGCAGTGTCTCGAACACTGAAGCTTTCTTT. Residues: CASSVGSVSNTEAFF. The full variable domain, in which reference TRBV9 and TRBJ1-1 provide the parts outside the CDR3, is DSGVTQTPKHLITATGQRVTLRCSPRSGDLSVYWYQQSLDQGLQFLIQYYNGEERAKGNILERFSAQQFPDLHSELNLSSLELGDSALYFCASSVGSVSNTEAFFGQGTRLTVV.

The V gene is TRBV15, the J gene TRBJ1-3; D might be TRBD1 (5 bases). Trimming pared 3 bases from V and 2 bases from J, leaving 8 bases between. In germline, CDR1 is LNHNV, CDR2 YYDKDF (reference sequence). There are 14 residues in the CDR3. Written as DNA, the CDR3 is TGTGCCACCAGCAGTTGGACACCTGGAAACACCATATATTTT. Protein: CATSSWTPGNTIYF. The entire variable domain, with the rest obtained from reference TRBV15 and TRBJ1-3, is as follows: DAMVIQNPRYQVTQFGKPVTLSCSQTLNHNVMYWYQQKSSQAPKLLFHYYDKDFNNEADTPDNFQSRRPNTSFCFLDIRSPGLGDTAMYLCATSSWTPGNTIYFGEGSWLTVV.